These 25 T cell receptor beta chains were all obtained from the same sample, sequenced in a study of patients and donors after allogeneic stem cell transplantation. TCRdb fed the RT-PCR reads into MiXCR, producing one record per CDR3 protein. The table has 400,000 to 450,000 distinct CDR3 sequences, 16% seen once. Sequenced: blood, either unsorted or a sorted T cell fraction (not recorded which). These receptors were taken from a human donor who was either an allogeneic HSCT recipient or a stem cell or donor lymphocyte infusion donor (not recorded which). It is not recorded whose cells these are; they may come from a transplant donor.

The chain links TRBV7-6 to TRBJ1-1; D is perhaps TRBD1 (6 bases). Germline assignment: CDR1 SGHVS and CDR2 FNYEAQ. The CDR3 has 15 residues. Trimming took off 1 base at V and 9 bases at J, with 18 bases between the two ends. The CDR3 here is CASSLGSRSGEKAFF. The CDR3 DNA follows: TGTGCCAGCAGCTTAGGATCGAGGTCAGGGGAGAAAGCTTTCTTT.

This clonotype came up many times. J is TRBJ2-4 and V is TRBV12-3 or TRBV12-4, with D perhaps TRBD2 (6 bases). Trimming took 7 bases from V and 2 from J, leaving 21 bases between them. CDR3 length equals 17 residues. The CDR3 sequence is CASTLELAGYTKNIQYF. The CDR3 nucleotides read TGTGCCAGCACTCTTGAATTGGCGGGGTATACCAAAAACATTCAGTACTTC.

There are a few counts of this clonotype. This chain uses TRBV19 with TRBJ2-7; tentative D call: TRBD1 (6 bases). Germline CDR1 and CDR2: LNHDA and SQIVND (reference sequence). The CDR3 is 14 residues long. V dropped 9 bases and J dropped 6 bases, with 21 bases sitting between them. The CDR3 coding sequence is TGTGCCAGCTCCCCCACAGGGAGAACGAGCGAGCAGTACTTC. Residues: CASSPTGRTSEQYF.

The chain combines TRBV6-2 or TRBV6-3 with TRBJ2-7; D might be TRBD2 (5 bases). CDR3 length: 15 amino acids. The germline V gene has CDR1 MNHEY and CDR2 SVGEGT. Deletions cut 5 bases from V and 4 bases from J, with 18 bases between. CDR3 in amino acids: CASSTLARAEYEQYF. Written as DNA, the CDR3 is TGTGCCAGCAGTACCTTAGCGAGGGCGGAGTACGAGCAGTACTTC.

This clonotype was detected only a few times. This rearrangement joins TRBV12-3 or TRBV12-4 to TRBJ2-1, with D perhaps matching TRBD1 or TRBD2 (5 bases each). This CDR3 is 14 amino acids long. Trimming left V 6 bases short and J 3 bases short, with 12 bases between. The CDR3 region is CASRTGTVYNEQFF. The CDR3 DNA sequence: TGTGCCAGCAGAACCGGGACGGTCTACAATGAGCAGTTCTTC.

This clonotype was counted only a few times. The chain links TRBV20-1 to TRBJ2-7, with a tentative D call TRBD1 (5 bases). Trimming took 1 base from V and 1 from J, leaving 8 bases between them. This CDR3 has 13 residues. Germline assignment: CDR1 DFQATT and CDR2 SNEGSKA (reference sequence). The CDR3 loop is CSARADRSYEQYF. In nucleotides, the CDR3 is TGCAGTGCTAGAGCTGACAGATCCTACGAGCAGTACTTC.

This sequence joins TRBV20-1 and TRBJ1-3; TRBD1 matches at 7 bases. Germline lookup yields CDR1 DFQATT and CDR2 SNEGSKA (reference sequence). The CDR3 loop spans 13 amino acids. V was clipped by 6 bases and J by 2 bases; unmatched bases: 4. The CDR3 DNA reads TGCAGTGCCTCAGACAGGGCTGGAAACACCATATATTTT. It translates to CSASDRAGNTIYF.

This clonotype has ten or more counts. This chain connects TRBV29-1 to TRBJ1-3; D ambiguous. Germline-derived CDR1 and CDR2 are SQVTM and ANQGSEA. V lost 6 bases and J lost 2, with 14 bases in between. The CDR3 is 14 amino acids. CDR3 sequence (DNA): TGCAGCGTAACACCGGGAAAGGCTGGAAACACCATATATTTT. It is translated as CSVTPGKAGNTIYF.

The J gene is TRBJ2-5, the V gene TRBV3-1; 8 bases are a match to TRBD2. CDR1 is LGHDT, CDR2 YNNKEL, per germline (reference sequence). CDR3 length: 19 residues. Trimming cost V 6 bases and J 5 bases; bases outside gene matches: 23. The DNA for the CDR3 is TGTGCCAGCAGTCCCAAGATGGGACTAGTTAGAAGATTGGCCGAGACCCAGTACTTC. It specifies CASSPKMGLVRRLAETQYF.

This clonotype was detected a few times. This chain connects TRBV18 to TRBJ2-1; D not resolved. This CDR3 has 15 amino acids. V was shortened by 4 bases and J by 3 bases, with 13 bases between the two germline ends. CDR1 KGHSH and CDR2 LQKENI come from the germline V gene. CDR3 residues: CASSLSDGNYNEQFF. The CDR3 DNA sequence: TGTGCCAGCTCACTCTCGGACGGTAACTACAATGAGCAGTTCTTC.

The rearrangement links TRBV4-1 to TRBJ2-1; no clear D gene. V lost 0 bases and J lost 3, with 3 bases in between. The germline V gene has CDR1 MGHRA and CDR2 YSYEKL. The CDR3 runs 13 residues. The chain's CDR3 is CASSQDIYNEQFF. In DNA, the CDR3 is TGCGCCAGCAGCCAAGATATCTACAATGAGCAGTTCTTC.

The chain recombines TRBV7-2 with TRBJ1-5; 7 bases align to TRBD1. The CDR3 spans 15 residues. Germline V gene lookup returns CDR1 SGHTA and CDR2 FQGNSA. V shed 4 bases, J shed 6 bases, and the junction held 9 bases outside the gene matches. This CDR3 is CASSSTGRVGQPQHF. DNA for the CDR3: TGTGCCAGCAGCTCGACAGGGAGGGTAGGTCAGCCCCAGCATTTT.

The chain is built from TRBV5-1 and TRBJ2-1, with D possibly TRBD2 on 5 matching bases. The germline gives CDR1 SGHRS, CDR2 YFSETQ. The V and J ends lost 6 bases and 5 bases respectively, with 9 bases between them. The CDR3 totals 12 residues. This CDR3 reads CASIGIDNEQFF. Written as DNA, the CDR3 is TGCGCCAGCATCGGGATTGACAATGAGCAGTTCTTC.

This clonotype was counted many times. The chain joins TRBV24-1 to TRBJ1-1; D might be TRBD1 (6 bases). This CDR3 has 14 residues. The V end lost 6 bases, the J end lost 0 bases, and 10 bases lay between the germline ends. Germline V gives CDR1 KGHDR, CDR2 SFDVKD. The CDR3 region is CATSSTGMNTEAFF. The CDR3 nucleotides are TGTGCCACCAGTTCAACAGGGATGAACACTGAAGCTTTCTTT.

This clonotype occurred many times. The V gene is TRBV20-1, the J gene TRBJ2-3, with TRBD2 matching 9 bases. After removal of 6 bases from V and 11 bases from J, the junction contained 15 bases not matched to a gene. The CDR3 has 14 residues. Germline CDR1 reads DFQATT; CDR2 reads SNEGSKA (reference sequence). Here the CDR3 reads CSATTSGLGLRQYF. The CDR3 nucleotides are TGCAGTGCCACGACTAGCGGCCTCGGACTGAGGCAGTATTTT.

This clonotype showed up just a few times. This chain joins TRBV3-1 and TRBJ2-2; 13 nucleotides agree with TRBD2. The germline CDR1 and CDR2 sequences are LGHDT and YNNKEL (reference sequence). This CDR3 comprises 16 residues. V was clipped by 4 bases and J by 6 bases; unmatched bases: 5. The CDR3 region is CASSPRTSGGPGELFF. The CDR3 region has the DNA TGTGCCAGCAGCCCCCGGACTAGCGGGGGACCCGGGGAGCTGTTTTTT.

The J gene is TRBJ1-2, the V gene TRBV5-4, with 8 bases that match TRBD1. Germline V gene data show CDR1 as SGHNT and CDR2 as YYREEE (reference sequence). Losses at the gene ends were 5 bases for V and 10 bases for J; bases not matched to a gene: 10. CDR3 length equals 13 residues. CDR3: CASRKLDRDDYTF. In nucleotides, the CDR3 is TGTGCCAGCAGAAAGTTGGACAGGGACGACTACACCTTC.

The genes are TRBV12-3 or TRBV12-4 and TRBJ1-5; D unclear. The CDR3 contains 13 residues. Trimming pared 7 bases from V and 3 bases from J, leaving 10 bases between. The CDR3 nucleotides read TGTGCCAGCAATCATCGCCTCAATCAGCCCCAGCATTTT. Protein: CASNHRLNQPQHF.

This clonotype was seen at least ten times. At one end, the junction sequence differs from germline, possibly due to a read error. The chain employs TRBV5-1 and TRBJ2-5; 8 bases align to TRBD1. This CDR3 has 12 residues. Looked up from germline, CDR1 is SGHRS and CDR2 is YFSETQ. CDR3 sequence (DNA): TGTGCCAGCAGCGGACAGGGCGAGACCCAGTACTTC. Translated: CASSGQGETQYF.

This clonotype was recorded at least ten times. The chain uses TRBV7-2 and TRBJ1-1, with unresolved D. Germline V lookup: CDR1 SGHTA, CDR2 FQGNSA. The CDR3 runs to 14 residues. Trimming removed 1 base from V and 1 base from J, with 7 bases in between. The CDR3 DNA sequence: TGTGCCAGCAGCTTAGGGCGGTGGAACACTGAAGCTTTCTTT. Protein sequence: CASSLGRWNTEAFF.

The J gene is TRBJ2-3, the V gene TRBV20-1, with 8 nucleotides matching TRBD2. CDR3 size: 16 residues. Trimming took 3 bases from V and 1 from J; bases not matched to a gene: 9. Germline CDR1 is DFQATT and CDR2 is SNEGSKA (reference sequence). DNA for the CDR3: TGCAGTGCTAGGCCTCTGCGGGGGGTGCGCACAGATACGCAGTATTTT. Translating it yields CSARPLRGVRTDTQYF.

In its sample, this clonotype was seen a few times. The rearrangement joins TRBV11-2 to TRBJ1-4; tentative D call: TRBD1 (5 bases). V gave up 8 bases and J gave up 3 bases, with 13 bases separating them. CDR3 size: 14 residues. Germline loops: CDR1 SGHAT, CDR2 FQNNGV. CDR3 nucleotides: TGTGCCAGCGGGTTGGGACTACCTAATGAAAAACTGTTTTTT. It codes for CASGLGLPNEKLFF.

The chain joins TRBV12-3 or TRBV12-4 to TRBJ1-2; TRBD1 matches at 10 bases. V dropped 5 bases and J dropped 7; count of bases not matched to a gene: 4. The CDR3 is 13 residues long. The CDR3 loop is CASSDRGQGGYTF. The CDR3 DNA sequence: TGTGCCAGCAGTGACAGGGGGCAGGGTGGCTACACCTTC.

The chain couples TRBV18 to TRBJ2-2; possibly TRBD1 or TRBD2 for D (5 bases each). V lost 6 bases to trimming and J lost 3 bases, with 17 bases between them. This CDR3 contains 16 residues. Germline loops: CDR1 KGHSH, CDR2 LQKENI. The CDR3 coding sequence is TGTGCCAGCTCTCGAGGGAGAGACAGACACACCGGGGAGCTGTTTTTT. It encodes CASSRGRDRHTGELFF.

The rearrangement uses TRBV20-1 and TRBJ2-5; TRBD2 aligns across 15 bases. From germline, CDR1 is DFQATT and CDR2 SNEGSKA (reference sequence). The CDR3 spans 15 residues. The V segment lost 2 bases and the J segment 5 bases; nucleotides outside the gene matches: 3. CDR3 in amino acids: CSARPGTSGGETQYF. The CDR3 nucleotides read TGCAGTGCTAGACCCGGGACTAGCGGGGGGGAGACCCAGTACTTC.